This T cell receptor beta chain comes out of a study of blood T cells in healthy people across ages (dated by TCRdb to the mid-2010s). With respect to the entire study: In model experiments, template switching captured about one uniquely barcoded TCR beta cDNA molecule for every two T cells. To avoid experimental bias, donors of different ages were distributed randomly across sequencing lanes. Two additional independent replicas of 1 million unique cDNA reads from the same blood draw were analyzed for two donors (one aged 18 to 29 and one aged 80 or older). The study measured age-related changes in TCR beta repertoire diversity using deep sequencing normalized with unique cDNA molecular identifiers. The donors were divided into four age groups: young (average roughly 15 years), middle-aged (about 39), aged (around 67) and long-lived (about 90).

What the authors observed across the whole study: The percentage of naive T cells measured by flow cytometry correlated strongly with observed TCR beta diversity. Compared with the aged group, the long-lived group had more naive CD4+ T cells, fewer expanded clones and increased TCR diversity, suggesting age selection. The CMV infection status of donors was not known, potentially confounding age-related changes in expanded clonotypes. Since profiling was done on bulk unsorted PBMCs, naive and antigen-experienced compartments could not be conclusively compared. As age increased, observed TCR beta diversity per million T cells dropped in a roughly linear way, and a significant reduction was already evident by age about 40. Estimates of total diversity based on one million sequenced T cells were regarded as lower bounds and as underestimates.

Library preparation employed 5' RACE. The data were produced on an Illumina HiSeq 2500. A second PCR of about 6 to 11 cycles was performed with a sample-barcoded 5' primer and a J-beta primer mix. Each TCR beta cDNA molecule received a unique molecular identifier from a template-switch 5' adaptor carrying 12 random nucleotides. At least 2.5 million CDR3-containing paired-end reads were obtained from each sample. All of the RNA was converted into first-strand cDNA using the Mint cDNA synthesis kit, with a TRBC-specific oligonucleotide serving as the primer. Following uracil-DNA glycosylase treatment, all cDNA underwent a first 18-cycle PCR with the universal primers M1SS and BC2_uni_R. As for the original processing: For normalization, 1 million high-quality reads, each with a distinct molecular identifier, were randomly selected from each sample. Instead of being binned into consensus sequences, reads with shared molecular identifiers were discarded. CDR3 identification, clonotype clustering and error correction used MiTCR with a Q25 quality threshold and the strictest error-elimination algorithm. A nonparametric unseen species model using Euler transformation provided a lower-bound estimate of total TCR beta diversity. TCRdb redid the processing of the public reads, applying fastp at Q25 and MiXCR, and retained in-frame beta chains. Every entry covers one CDR3 protein and lists the most common genes and DNA from its rows. The V and J calls were determined by TCRdb, not by the authors. The sample profile shows about 720,000 distinct CDR3 sequences; 22% of them were found once. About 22% of the sample is taken by the ten largest.

A few counts support this clonotype. Its binding antigen is unknown. Just one base apart from a much larger clone, this may be a read error. CDR1 and CDR2 are drawn from the germline V gene (reference sequence): DFQATT, SNEGSKA. The trim is 1 base for V and 4 bases for J, with a gap of 20 bases between the germline ends. Including cysteine and phenylalanine, the CDR3 has 16 amino acids. Only CDR3 DNA is held: 48 bases, read in frame from base 1. The roughly 39 donors, aged roughly 6 to 95 years, were systemically healthy Caucasian individuals from Russia. Around 9.7 milliliters of peripheral blood were collected from each donor into EDTA-treated Vacutainer tubes. Ficoll-Paque density-gradient centrifugation was used to isolate PBMCs, with at least 7 million per sample. Trizol reagent was used to extract total RNA from the PBMCs, yielding at least 6 micrograms per sample. For every donor, an aliquot of PBMCs went through flow cytometry to measure the percentages of naive CD45RAhigh/CD27high T cells.

Input material: blood. The rearrangement joined TRBV20-1 to TRBJ2-7, with TRBD1 tentatively as D gene (6 bases match). The receptor comes from a man between 65 and 85 years old in good health. This receptor carries the CDR3 CSARGVGRGNLYEQYF. In nucleotide form, the sequence is TGCAGTGCTAGAGGTGTCGGCAGGGGAAATCTGTACGAGCAGTACTTC.